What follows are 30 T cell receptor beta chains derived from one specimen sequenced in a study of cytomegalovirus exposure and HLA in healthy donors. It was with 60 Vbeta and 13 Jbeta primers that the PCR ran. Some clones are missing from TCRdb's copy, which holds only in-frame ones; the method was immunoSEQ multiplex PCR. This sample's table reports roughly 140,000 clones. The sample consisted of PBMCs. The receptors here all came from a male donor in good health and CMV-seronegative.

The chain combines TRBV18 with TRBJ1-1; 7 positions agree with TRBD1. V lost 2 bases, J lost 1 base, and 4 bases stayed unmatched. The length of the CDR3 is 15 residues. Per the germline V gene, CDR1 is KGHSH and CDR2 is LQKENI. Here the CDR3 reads CASSPYRGENTEAFF. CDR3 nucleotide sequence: TGTGCCAGCTCACCATACAGGGGTGAGAACACTGAAGCTTTCTTT.

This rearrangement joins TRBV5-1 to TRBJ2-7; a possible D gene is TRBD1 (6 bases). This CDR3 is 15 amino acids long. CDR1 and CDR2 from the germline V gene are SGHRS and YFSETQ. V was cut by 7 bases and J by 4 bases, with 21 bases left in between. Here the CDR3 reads CASYREIGGAYEQYF. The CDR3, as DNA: TGCGCCAGCTACAGGGAAATCGGTGGGGCTTACGAGCAGTACTTC. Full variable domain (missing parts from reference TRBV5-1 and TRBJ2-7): KAGVTQTPRYLIKTRGQQVTLSCSPISGHRSVSWYQQTPGQGLQFLFEYFSETQRNKGNFPGRFSGRQFSNSRSEMNVSTLELGDSALYLCASYREIGGAYEQYFGPGTRLTVT.

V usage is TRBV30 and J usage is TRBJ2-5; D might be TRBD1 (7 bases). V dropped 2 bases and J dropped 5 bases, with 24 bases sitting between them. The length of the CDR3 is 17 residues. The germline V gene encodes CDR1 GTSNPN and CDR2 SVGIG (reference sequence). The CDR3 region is CAWSLLGGGALWETQYF. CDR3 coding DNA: TGTGCCTGGAGTCTGCTCGGAGGGGGCGCATTATGGGAGACCCAGTACTTC.

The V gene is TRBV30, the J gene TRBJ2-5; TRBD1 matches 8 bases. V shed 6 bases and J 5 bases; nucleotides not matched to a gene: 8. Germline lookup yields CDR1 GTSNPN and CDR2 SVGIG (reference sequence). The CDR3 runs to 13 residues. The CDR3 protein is CACSRTGKETQYF. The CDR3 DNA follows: TGTGCCTGCTCTCGGACAGGGAAGGAGACCCAGTACTTC.

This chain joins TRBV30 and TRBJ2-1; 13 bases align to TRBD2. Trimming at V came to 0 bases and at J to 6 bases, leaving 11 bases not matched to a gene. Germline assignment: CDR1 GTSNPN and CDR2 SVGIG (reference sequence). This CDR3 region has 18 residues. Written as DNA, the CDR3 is TGTGCCTGGAGTGTATTCAGAACTAGCGGGAGGGCAGGCAATGAGCAGTTCTTC. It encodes CAWSVFRTSGRAGNEQFF. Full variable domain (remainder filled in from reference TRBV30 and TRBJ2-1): SQTIHQWPATLVQPVGSPLSLECTVEGTSNPNLYWYRQAAGRGLQLLFYSVGIGQISSEVPQNLSASRPQDRQFILSSKKLLLSDSGFYLCAWSVFRTSGRAGNEQFFGPGTRLTVL.

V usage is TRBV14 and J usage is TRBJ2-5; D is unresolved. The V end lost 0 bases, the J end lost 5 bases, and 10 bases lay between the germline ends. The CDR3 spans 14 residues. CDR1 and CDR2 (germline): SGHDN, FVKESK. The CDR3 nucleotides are TGTGCCAGCAGCCAAGAGCAAGGAGCGGAGACCCAGTACTTC. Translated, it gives CASSQEQGAETQYF. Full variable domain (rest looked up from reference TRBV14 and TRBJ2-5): EAGVTQFPSHSVIEKGQTVTLRCDPISGHDNLYWYRRVMGKEIKFLLHFVKESKQDESGMPNNRFLAERTGGTYSTLKVQPAELEDSGVYFCASSQEQGAETQYFGPGTRLLVL.

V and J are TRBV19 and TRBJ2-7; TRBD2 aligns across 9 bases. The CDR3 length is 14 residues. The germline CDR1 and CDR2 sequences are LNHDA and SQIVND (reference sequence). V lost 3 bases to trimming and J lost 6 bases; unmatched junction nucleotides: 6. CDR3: CASSMREGLSEQYF. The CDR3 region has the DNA TGTGCCAGTAGTATGCGGGAGGGCCTGAGCGAGCAGTACTTC.

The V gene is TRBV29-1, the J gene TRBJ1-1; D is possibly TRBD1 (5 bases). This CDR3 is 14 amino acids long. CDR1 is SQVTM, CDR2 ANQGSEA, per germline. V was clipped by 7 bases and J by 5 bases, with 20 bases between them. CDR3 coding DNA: TGCAGCGGCGCCATCGGGGCGGAGGGTACTGAAGCTTTCTTT. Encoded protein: CSGAIGAEGTEAFF.

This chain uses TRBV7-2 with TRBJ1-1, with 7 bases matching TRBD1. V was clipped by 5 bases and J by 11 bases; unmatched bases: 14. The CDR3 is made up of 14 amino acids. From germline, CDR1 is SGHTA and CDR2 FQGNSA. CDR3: CASSPMTGSRAAFF. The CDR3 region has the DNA TGTGCCAGCAGCCCCATGACAGGGTCCAGGGCGGCTTTCTTT.

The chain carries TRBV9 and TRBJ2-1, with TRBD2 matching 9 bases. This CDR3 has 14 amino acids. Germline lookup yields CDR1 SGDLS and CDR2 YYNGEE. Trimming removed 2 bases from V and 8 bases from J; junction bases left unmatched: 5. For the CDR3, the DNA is TGTGCCAGCAGCGTTCAGACTAGCGGTGATGAGCAGTTCTTC. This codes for CASSVQTSGDEQFF.

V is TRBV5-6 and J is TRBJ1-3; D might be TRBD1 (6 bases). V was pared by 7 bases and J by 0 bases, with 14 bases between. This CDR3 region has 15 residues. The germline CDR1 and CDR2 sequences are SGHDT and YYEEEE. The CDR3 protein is CASVRGGLSGNTIYF. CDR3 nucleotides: TGTGCCAGCGTCCGTGGGGGCCTCTCTGGAAACACCATATATTTT.

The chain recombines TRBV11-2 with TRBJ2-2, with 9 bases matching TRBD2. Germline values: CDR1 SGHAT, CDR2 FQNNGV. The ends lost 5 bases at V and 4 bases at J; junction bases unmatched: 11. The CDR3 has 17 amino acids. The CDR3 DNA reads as TGTGCCAGCAGCCCCTCTTTCGGAGCGGGAGGCACCGGGGAGCTGTTTTTT. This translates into CASSPSFGAGGTGELFF.

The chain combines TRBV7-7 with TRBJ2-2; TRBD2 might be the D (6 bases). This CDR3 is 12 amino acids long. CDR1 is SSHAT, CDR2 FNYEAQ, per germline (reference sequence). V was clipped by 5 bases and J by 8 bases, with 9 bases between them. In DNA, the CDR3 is TGTGCCAGCAGCGGGGGGTCAGGGGAGCTGTTTTTT. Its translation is CASSGGSGELFF.

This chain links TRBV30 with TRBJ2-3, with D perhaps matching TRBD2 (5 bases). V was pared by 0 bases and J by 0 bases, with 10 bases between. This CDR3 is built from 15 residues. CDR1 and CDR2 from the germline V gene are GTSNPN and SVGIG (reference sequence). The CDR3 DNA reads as TGTGCCTGGAGTGTAGGAGGAACTAGCACAGATACGCAGTATTTT. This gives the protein CAWSVGGTSTDTQYF.

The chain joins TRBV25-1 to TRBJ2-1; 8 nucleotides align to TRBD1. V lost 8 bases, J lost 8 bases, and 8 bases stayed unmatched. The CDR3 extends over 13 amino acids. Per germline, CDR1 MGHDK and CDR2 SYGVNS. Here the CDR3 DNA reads TGTGCCAGCGCTGGGACAGGCGGCGATGAGCAGTTCTTC. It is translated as CASAGTGGDEQFF.

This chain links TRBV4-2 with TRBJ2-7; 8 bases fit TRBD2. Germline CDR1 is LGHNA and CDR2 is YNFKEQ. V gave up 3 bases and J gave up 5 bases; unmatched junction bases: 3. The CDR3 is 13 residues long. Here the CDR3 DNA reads TGTGCCAGCAGCCAGGGACTAGGGAACGAGCAGTACTTC. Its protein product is CASSQGLGNEQYF.

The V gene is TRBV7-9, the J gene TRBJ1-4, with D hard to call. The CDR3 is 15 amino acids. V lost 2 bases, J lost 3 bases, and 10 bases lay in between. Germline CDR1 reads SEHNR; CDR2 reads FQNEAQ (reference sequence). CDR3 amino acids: CASSLIATANEKLFF. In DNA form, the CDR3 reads TGTGCCAGCAGCTTAATCGCAACGGCTAATGAAAAACTGTTTTTT. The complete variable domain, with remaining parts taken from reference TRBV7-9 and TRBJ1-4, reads DTGVSQNPRHKITKRGQNVTFRCDPISEHNRLYWYRQTLGQGPEFLTYFQNEAQLEKSRLLSDRFSAERPKGSFSTLEIQRTEQGDSAMYLCASSLIATANEKLFFGSGTQLSVL.

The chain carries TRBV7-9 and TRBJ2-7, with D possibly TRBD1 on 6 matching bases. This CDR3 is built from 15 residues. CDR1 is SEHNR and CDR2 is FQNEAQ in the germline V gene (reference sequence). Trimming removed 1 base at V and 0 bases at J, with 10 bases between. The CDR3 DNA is TGTGCCAGCAGCTTAGATGGGACACCCTCCTACGAGCAGTACTTC. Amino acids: CASSLDGTPSYEQYF. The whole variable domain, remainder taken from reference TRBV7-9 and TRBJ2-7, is DTGVSQNPRHKITKRGQNVTFRCDPISEHNRLYWYRQTLGQGPEFLTYFQNEAQLEKSRLLSDRFSAERPKGSFSTLEIQRTEQGDSAMYLCASSLDGTPSYEQYFGPGTRLTVT.

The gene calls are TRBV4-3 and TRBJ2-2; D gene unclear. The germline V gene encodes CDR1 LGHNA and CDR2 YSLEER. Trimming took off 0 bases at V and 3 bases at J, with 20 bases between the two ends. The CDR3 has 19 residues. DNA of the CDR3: TGCGCCAGCAGCCAAGAAATCAGGATAGATTTTCGACACACCGGGGAGCTGTTTTTT. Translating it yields CASSQEIRIDFRHTGELFF.

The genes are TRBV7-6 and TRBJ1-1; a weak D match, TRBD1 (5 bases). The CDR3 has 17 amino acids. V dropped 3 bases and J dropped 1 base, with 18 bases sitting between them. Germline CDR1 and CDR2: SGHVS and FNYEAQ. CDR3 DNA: TGTGCCAGCAGCTTGGTGCAGAGCCGGGGGTCGAACACTGAAGCTTTCTTT. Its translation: CASSLVQSRGSNTEAFF. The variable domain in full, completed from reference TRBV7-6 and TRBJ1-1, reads GAGVSQSPRYKVTKRGQDVALRCDPISGHVSLYWYRQALGQGPEFLTYFNYEAQQDKSGLPNDRFSAERPEGSISTLTIQRTEQRDSAMYRCASSLVQSRGSNTEAFFGQGTRLTVV.

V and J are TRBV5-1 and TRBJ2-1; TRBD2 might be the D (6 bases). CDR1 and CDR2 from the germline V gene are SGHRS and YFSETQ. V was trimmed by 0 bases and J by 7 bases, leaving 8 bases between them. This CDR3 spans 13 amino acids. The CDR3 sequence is CASSLGAGNEQFF. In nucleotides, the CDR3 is TGCGCCAGCAGCTTGGGGGCGGGGAATGAGCAGTTCTTC.

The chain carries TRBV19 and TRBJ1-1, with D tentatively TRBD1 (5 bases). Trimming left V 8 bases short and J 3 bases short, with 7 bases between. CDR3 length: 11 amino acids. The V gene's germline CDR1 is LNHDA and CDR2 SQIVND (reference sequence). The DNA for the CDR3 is TGTGCCAGTGGGGGGTACACTGAAGCTTTCTTT. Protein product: CASGGYTEAFF.

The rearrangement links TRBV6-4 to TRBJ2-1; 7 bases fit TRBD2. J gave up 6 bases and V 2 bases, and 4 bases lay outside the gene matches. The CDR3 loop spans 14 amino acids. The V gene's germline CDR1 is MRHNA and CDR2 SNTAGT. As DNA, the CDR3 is TGTGCCAGCAGTGACGGCGGGAGCGCCAATGAGCAGTTCTTC. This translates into CASSDGGSANEQFF.

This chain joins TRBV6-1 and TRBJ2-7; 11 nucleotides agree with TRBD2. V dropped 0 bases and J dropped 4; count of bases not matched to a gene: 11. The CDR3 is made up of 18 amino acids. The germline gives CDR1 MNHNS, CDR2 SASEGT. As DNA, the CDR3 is TGTGCCAGCAGTGAAGCTTGGGAACCAAGACTAGCGGGGTACGAGCAGTACTTC. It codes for CASSEAWEPRLAGYEQYF.

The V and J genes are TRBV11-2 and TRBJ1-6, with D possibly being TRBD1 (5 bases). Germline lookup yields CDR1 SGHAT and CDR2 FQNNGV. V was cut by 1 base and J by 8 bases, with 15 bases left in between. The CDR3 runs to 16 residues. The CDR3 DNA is TGTGCCAGCAGCTTAGTCGGACGGACATGGGATTCACCCCTCCACTTT. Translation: CASSLVGRTWDSPLHF.

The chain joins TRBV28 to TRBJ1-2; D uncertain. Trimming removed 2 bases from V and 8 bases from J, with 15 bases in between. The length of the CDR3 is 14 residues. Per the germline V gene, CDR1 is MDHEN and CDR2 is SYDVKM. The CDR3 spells CASSLAGGGDGYTF. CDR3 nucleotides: TGTGCCAGCAGTTTAGCCGGCGGCGGAGACGGCTACACCTTC.

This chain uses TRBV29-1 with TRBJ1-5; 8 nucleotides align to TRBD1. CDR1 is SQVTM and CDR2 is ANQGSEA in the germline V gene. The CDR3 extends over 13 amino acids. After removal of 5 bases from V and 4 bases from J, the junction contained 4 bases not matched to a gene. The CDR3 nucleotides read TGCAGCGTTTCCGGGACAGGAAATCAGCCCCAGCATTTT. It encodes CSVSGTGNQPQHF. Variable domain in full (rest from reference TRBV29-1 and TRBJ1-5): SAVISQKPSRDICQRGTSLTIQCQVDSQVTMMFWYRQQPGQSLTLIATANQGSEATYESGFVIDKFPISRPNLTFSTLTVSNMSPEDSSIYLCSVSGTGNQPQHFGDGTRLSIL.

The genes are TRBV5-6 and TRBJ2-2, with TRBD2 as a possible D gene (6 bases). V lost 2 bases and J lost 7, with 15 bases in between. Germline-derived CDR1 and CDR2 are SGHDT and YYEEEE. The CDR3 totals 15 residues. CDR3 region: CASSFLGPGGGELFF. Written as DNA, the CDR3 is TGTGCCAGCAGCTTCCTTGGACCCGGGGGCGGGGAGCTGTTTTTT.

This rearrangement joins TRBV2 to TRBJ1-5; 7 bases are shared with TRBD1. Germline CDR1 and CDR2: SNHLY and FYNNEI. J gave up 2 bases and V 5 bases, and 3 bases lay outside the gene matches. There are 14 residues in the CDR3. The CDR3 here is CASSYDRGNQPQHF. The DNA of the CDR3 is TGTGCCAGCAGTTACGACAGGGGCAATCAGCCCCAGCATTTT.

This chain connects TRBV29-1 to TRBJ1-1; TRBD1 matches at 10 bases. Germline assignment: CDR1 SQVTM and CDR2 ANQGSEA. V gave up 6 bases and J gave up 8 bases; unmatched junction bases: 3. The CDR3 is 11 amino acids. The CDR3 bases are TGCAGCGTAGACAGGGGGCTGGAAGCTTTCTTT. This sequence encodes CSVDRGLEAFF.